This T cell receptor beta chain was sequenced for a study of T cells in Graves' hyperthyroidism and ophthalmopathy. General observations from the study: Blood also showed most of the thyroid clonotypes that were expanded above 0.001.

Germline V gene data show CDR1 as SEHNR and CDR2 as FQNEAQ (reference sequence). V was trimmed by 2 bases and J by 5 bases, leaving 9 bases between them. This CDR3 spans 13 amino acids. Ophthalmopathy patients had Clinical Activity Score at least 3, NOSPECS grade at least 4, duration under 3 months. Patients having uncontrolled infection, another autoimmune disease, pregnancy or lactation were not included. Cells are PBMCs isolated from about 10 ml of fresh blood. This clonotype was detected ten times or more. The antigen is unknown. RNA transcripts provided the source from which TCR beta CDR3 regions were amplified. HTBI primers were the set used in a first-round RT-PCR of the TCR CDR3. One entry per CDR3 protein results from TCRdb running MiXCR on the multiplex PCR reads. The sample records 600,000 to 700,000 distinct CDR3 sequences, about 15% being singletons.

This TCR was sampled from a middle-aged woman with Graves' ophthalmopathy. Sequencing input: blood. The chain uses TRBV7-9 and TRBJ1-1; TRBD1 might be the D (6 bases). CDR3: CASSLQGQTEAFF. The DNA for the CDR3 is TGTGCCAGCAGCTTACAAGGACAGACTGAAGCTTTCTTT. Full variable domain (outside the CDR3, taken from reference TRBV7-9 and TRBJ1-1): DTGVSQNPRHKITKRGQNVTFRCDPISEHNRLYWYRQTLGQGPEFLTYFQNEAQLEKSRLLSDRFSAERPKGSFSTLEIQRTEQGDSAMYLCASSLQGQTEAFFGQGTRLTVV.